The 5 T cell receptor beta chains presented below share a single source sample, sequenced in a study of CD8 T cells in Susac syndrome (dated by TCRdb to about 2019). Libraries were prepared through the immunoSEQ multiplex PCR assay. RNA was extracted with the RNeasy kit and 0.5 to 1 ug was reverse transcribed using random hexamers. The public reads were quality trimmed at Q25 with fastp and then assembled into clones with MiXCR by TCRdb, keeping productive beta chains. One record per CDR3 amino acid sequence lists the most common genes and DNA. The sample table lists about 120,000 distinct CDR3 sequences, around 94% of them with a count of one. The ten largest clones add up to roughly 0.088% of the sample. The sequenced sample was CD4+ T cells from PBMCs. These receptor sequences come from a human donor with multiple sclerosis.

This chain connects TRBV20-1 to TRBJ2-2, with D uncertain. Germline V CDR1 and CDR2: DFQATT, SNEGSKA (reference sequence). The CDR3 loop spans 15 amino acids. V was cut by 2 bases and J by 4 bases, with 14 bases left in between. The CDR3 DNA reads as TGCAGTGCTAGAACCCCCCTGACGGGCACCGGGGAGCTGTTTTTT. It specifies CSARTPLTGTGELFF.

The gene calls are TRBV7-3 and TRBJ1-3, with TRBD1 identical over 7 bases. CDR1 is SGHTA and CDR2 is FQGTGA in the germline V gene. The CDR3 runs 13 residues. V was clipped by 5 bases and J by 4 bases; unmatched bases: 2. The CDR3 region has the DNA TGTGCCAGCAGCCAGGGGGACGGAAACACCATATATTTT. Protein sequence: CASSQGDGNTIYF.

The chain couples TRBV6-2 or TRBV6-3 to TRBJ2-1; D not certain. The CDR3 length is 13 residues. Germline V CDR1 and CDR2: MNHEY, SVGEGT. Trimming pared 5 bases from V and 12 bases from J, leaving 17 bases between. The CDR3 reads CASSPSLVPGQFF. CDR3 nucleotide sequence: TGTGCCAGCAGTCCCAGTCTAGTGCCGGGGCAGTTCTTC.

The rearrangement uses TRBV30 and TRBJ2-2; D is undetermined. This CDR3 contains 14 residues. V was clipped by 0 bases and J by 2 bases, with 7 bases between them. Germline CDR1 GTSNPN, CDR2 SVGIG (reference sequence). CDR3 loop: CAWSVSRNTGELFF. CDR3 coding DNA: TGTGCCTGGAGTGTATCCAGAAACACCGGGGAGCTGTTTTTT. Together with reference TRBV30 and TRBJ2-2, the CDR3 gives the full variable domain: SQTIHQWPATLVQPVGSPLSLECTVEGTSNPNLYWYRQAAGRGLQLLFYSVGIGQISSEVPQNLSASRPQDRQFILSSKKLLLSDSGFYLCAWSVSRNTGELFFGEGSRLTVL.

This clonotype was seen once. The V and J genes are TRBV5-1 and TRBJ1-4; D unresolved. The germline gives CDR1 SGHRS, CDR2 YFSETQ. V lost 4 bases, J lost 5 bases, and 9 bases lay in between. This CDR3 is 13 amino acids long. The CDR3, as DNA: TGCGCCAGCAGCCTACAGCAAAATGAAAAACTGTTTTTT. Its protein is CASSLQQNEKLFF.